This T cell receptor beta chain was identified during a study of OX40 agonist ivuxolimab in advanced cancers. Study overall: Dose-escalation patients' cancers were hepatocellular carcinoma, melanoma, renal cell or head and neck cancer.

TCRdb's copy holds only in-frame clones and misses some; the assay was immunoSEQ multiplex PCR. The data show more than 75,000 clones, with around 85% seen just once and approximately 0.22% held by the top ten. To note about this clone: What it binds is not known.

This CDR3 spans 15 amino acids. Germline V gives CDR1 SGHNT, CDR2 YYREEE (reference sequence). V was clipped by 4 bases and J by 3 bases; unmatched bases: 4. Study-level points and caveats: Among the lowest levels of clonal expansion were found in partial responders at 0.1-3.0 mg/kg.

The receptor comes from an adult with an advanced solid tumor such as melanoma, head and neck, liver or kidney cancer. This specimen consisted of CD4+ or CD8+ T cells sorted from blood, obtained in a trial of the OX40 agonist ivuxolimab. V and J are TRBV5-4 and TRBJ2-7; TRBD2 agrees at 13 bases. The CDR3: CASSMGLAGFYEQYF. As DNA, the CDR3 is TGTGCCAGCAGCATGGGACTAGCGGGATTCTACGAGCAGTACTTC. The full variable domain, completed using reference TRBV5-4 and TRBJ2-7, is ETGVTQSPTHLIKTRGQQVTLRCSSQSGHNTVSWYQQALGQGPQFIFQYYREEENGRGNFPPRFSGLQFPNYSSELNVNALELDDSALYLCASSMGLAGFYEQYFGPGTRLTVT.